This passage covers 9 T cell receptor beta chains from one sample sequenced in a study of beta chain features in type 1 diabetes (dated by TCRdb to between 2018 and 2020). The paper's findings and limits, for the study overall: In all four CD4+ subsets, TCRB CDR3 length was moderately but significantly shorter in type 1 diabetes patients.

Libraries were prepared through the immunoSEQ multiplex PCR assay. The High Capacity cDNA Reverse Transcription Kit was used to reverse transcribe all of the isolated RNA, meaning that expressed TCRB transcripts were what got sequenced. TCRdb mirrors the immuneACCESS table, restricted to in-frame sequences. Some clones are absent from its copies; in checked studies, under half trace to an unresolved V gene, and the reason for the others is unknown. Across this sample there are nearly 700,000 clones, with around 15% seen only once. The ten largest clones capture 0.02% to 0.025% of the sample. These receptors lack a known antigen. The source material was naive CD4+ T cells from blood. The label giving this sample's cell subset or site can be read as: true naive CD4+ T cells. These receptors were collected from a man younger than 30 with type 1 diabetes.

CDR3 loop: CASSYRDRESDTQYF. The DNA of the CDR3 is TGCGCCAGCAGCTACCGGGACAGGGAGTCAGATACGCAGTATTTT. The rearrangement uses TRBV5-1 and TRBJ2-3, with 9 positions matching TRBD1. Losses at the gene ends were 3 bases for V and 4 bases for J; bases not matched to a gene: 6. This CDR3 has 15 residues. Germline-derived CDR1 and CDR2 are SGHRS and YFSETQ.

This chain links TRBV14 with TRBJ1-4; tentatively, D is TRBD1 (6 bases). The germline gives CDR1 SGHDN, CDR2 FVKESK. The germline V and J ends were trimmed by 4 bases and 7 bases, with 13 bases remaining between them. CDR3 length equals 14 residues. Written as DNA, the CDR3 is TGTGCCAGCAGCCGCCCGGGGGGCGGTGAAAAACTGTTTTTT. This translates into CASSRPGGGEKLFF.

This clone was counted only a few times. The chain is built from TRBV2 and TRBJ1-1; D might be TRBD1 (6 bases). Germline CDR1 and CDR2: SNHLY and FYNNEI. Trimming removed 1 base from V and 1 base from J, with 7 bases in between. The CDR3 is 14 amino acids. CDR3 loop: CASSEGGANTEAFF. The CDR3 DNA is TGTGCCAGCAGTGAAGGGGGGGCGAACACTGAAGCTTTCTTT. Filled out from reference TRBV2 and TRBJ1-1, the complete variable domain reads EPEVTQTPSHQVTQMGQEVILRCVPISNHLYFYWYRQILGQKVEFLVSFYNNEISEKSEIFDDQFSVERPDGSNFTLKIRSTKLEDSAMYFCASSEGGANTEAFFGQGTRLTVV.

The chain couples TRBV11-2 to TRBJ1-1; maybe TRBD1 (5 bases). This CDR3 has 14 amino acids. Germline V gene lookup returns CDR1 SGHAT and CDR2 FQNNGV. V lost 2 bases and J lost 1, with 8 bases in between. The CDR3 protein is CASSLQGSNTEAFF. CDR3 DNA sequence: TGTGCCAGCAGCTTACAGGGATCGAACACTGAAGCTTTCTTT.

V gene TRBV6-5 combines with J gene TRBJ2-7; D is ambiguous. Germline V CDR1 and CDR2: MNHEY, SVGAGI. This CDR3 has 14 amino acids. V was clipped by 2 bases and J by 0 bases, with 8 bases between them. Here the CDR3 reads CASSYKRYSYEQYF. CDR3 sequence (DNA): TGTGCCAGCAGTTACAAGCGATACTCCTACGAGCAGTACTTC.

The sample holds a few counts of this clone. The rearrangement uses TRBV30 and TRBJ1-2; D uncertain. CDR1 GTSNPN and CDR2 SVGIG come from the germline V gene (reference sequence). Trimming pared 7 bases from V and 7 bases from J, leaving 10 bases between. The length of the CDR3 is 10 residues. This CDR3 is CASRGPGYTF. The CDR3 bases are TGTGCCTCCAGAGGCCCTGGCTACACCTTC.

CDR3 in DNA: TGTGCCTGGAGCCGGGGAGACACCGGGGAGCTGTTTTTT. Translating gives CAWSRGDTGELFF. V and J are TRBV30 and TRBJ2-2; D may be TRBD2 (5 bases). CDR1 and CDR2 (germline): GTSNPN, SVGIG (reference sequence). The CDR3 has 13 residues. The ends were cut back, 3 bases at V and 3 bases at J, with 8 bases in the middle.

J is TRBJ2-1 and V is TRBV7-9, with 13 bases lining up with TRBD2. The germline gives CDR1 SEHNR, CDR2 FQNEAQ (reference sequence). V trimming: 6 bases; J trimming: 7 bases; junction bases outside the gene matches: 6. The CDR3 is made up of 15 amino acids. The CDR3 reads CASRPRLAGGNEQFF. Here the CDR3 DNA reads TGTGCCAGCAGACCCAGACTAGCGGGGGGAAATGAGCAGTTCTTC.

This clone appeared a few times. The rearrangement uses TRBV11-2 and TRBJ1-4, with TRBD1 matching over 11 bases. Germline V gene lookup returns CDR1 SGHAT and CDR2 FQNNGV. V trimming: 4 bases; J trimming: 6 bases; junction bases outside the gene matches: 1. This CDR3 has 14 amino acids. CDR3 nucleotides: TGTGCCAGCAGCTGGGACAGGGGGGATGAAAAACTGTTTTTT. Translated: CASSWDRGDEKLFF.